Here is one T cell receptor beta chain with its context. This sample stems from a study of blood T cell repertoires in COVID-19. The assay was immunoSEQ multiplex PCR, and TCRdb's table has in-frame clones only and misses some. The sample lists 200,000 to 250,000 clones; almost 90% were seen once. This CDR3 is 14 amino acids long. V lost 11 bases to trimming and J lost 4 bases; unmatched junction nucleotides: 10. Germline V gene data show CDR1 as SNHLY and CDR2 as FYNNEI. The origin of this receptor is a man between 25 and 39 years old who had been exposed to COVID-19. Sequenced sample: PBMCs or T cells enriched from blood (not recorded which). The V and J genes are TRBV2 and TRBJ2-2; TRBD2 matches at 7 bases. The CDR3: CAQSTGGGTGELFF. The CDR3 DNA is TGTGCCCAAAGCACGGGGGGAGGCACCGGGGAGCTGTTTTTT.